This paragraph covers one TCR beta chain sequence. The antigen is undetermined. The V gene lost 10 bases and the J gene lost 3 bases, with 22 bases spanning the gap. Germline CDR1 reads ENHRY; CDR2 reads SYGVKD. The CDR3 runs 15 residues. One entry per CDR3 protein, called by TCRdb with MiXCR from the reads. The sample has 200,000 or so distinct CDR3 sequences; about 30% are singletons. The data originate from a study of T cell repertoires in cytomegalovirus infection. Study information: It can be stated that public TCR beta signatures indicated CMV infection as well as a matching HLA type. Study-level points and caveats: The ex vivo response was dominated by HLA-C-restricted CMV-specific TCR beta clonotypes. The cumulative frequency of public TCR beta families identified carriers of CMV plus the relevant HLA.

The source material was PBMCs. This chain links TRBV10-3 with TRBJ2-7; D possibly corresponds to TRBD2 (6 bases). The receptor was isolated from a human donor in good health (CMV status not recorded). Some clones in this sample may be carry-over from other donors' samples. CDR3 in DNA: TGTGCCACCCTTATGGGACCGCGGCGGGACTACGAGCAGTACTTC. It specifies CATLMGPRRDYEQYF.